This T cell receptor beta chain was profiled in a study of blood T cell repertoires in COVID-19. Study background: Sources were T cells, B-cell-depleted T cells, or PBMCs; the material itself was cDNA or gDNA.

Assay used: immunoSEQ multiplex PCR; TCRdb lists only in-frame clones, some missing. The sample has over 35,000 clones; about four fifths are singletons. This CDR3 region has 13 residues. Trimming pared 8 bases from V and 5 bases from J, leaving 15 bases between. Germline values: CDR1 MNHEY, CDR2 SMNVEV (reference sequence). In this sample, this clone turned up a few times. Material for sequencing was peripheral blood. The chain has TRBV27 and TRBJ1-2; possibly TRBD1 for D (6 bases). This TCR was recovered from a man between 70 and 80 years old with acute or convalescent COVID-19. The CDR3: CASGLTGGYGYTF. CDR3 nucleotide sequence: TGTGCCAGCGGCCTGACAGGTGGATATGGCTACACCTTC.